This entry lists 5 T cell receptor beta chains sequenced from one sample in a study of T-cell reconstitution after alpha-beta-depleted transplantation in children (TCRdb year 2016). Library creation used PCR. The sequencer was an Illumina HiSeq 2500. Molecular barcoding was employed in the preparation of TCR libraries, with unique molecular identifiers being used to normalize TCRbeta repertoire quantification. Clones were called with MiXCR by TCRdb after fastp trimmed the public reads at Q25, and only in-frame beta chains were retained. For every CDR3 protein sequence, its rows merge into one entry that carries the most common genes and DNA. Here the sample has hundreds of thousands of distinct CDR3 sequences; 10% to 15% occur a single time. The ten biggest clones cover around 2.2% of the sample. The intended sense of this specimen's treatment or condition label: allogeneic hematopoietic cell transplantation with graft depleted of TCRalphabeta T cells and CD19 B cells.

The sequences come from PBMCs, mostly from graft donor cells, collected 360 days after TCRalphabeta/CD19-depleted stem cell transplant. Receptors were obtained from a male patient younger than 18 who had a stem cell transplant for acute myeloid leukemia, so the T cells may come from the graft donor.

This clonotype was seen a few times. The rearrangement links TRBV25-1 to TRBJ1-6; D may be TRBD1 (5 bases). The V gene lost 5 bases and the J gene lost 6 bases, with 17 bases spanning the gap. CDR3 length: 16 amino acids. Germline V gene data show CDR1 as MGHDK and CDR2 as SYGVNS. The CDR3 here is CASSLTAGRINSPLHF. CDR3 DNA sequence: TGTGCCAGCAGTTTAACTGCGGGACGGATTAATTCACCCCTCCACTTT.

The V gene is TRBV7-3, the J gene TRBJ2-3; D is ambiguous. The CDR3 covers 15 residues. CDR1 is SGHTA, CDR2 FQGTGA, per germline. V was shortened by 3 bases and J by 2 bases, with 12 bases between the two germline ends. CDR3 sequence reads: CASSFSLGYTDTQYF. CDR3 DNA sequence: TGTGCCAGCAGCTTTTCTCTAGGTTACACAGATACGCAGTATTTT.

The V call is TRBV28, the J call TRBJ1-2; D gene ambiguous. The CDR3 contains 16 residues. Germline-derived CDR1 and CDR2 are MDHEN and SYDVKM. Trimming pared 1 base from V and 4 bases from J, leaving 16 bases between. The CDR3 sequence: CASSLLAGTPFYGYTF. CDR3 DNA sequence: TGTGCCAGCAGTTTATTGGCAGGTACTCCTTTCTATGGCTACACCTTC.

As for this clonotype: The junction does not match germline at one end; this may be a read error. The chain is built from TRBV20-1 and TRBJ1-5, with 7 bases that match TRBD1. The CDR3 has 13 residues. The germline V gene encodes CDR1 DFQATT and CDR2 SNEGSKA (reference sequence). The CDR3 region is CSVGEGGTQPRHF. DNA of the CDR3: TGCAGTGTGGGGGAAGGGGGCACTCAGCCCCGGCATTTT.

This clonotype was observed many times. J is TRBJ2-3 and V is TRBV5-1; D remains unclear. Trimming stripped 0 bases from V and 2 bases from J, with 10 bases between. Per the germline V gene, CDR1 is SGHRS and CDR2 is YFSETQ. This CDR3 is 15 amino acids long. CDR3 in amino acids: CASSLAITNTDTQYF. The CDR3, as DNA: TGCGCCAGCAGCTTGGCCATTACGAACACAGATACGCAGTATTTT. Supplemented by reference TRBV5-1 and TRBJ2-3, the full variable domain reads KAGVTQTPRYLIKTRGQQVTLSCSPISGHRSVSWYQQTPGQGLQFLFEYFSETQRNKGNFPGRFSGRQFSNSRSEMNVSTLELGDSALYLCASSLAITNTDTQYFGPGTRLTVL.